Included here is one T cell receptor (beta chain) sequence, with context. This clone was recorded only once. Which antigen it targets is not known. Base qualities are not at hand, and no much larger clone is one base apart. TCRbeta CDR3 regions were amplified from genomic DNA by means of the immunoSEQ Assay, a bias-controlled multiplex PCR. The published analysis was carried out like this. Within the assay, amplification of reference gene primers was used to estimate how many nucleated cells each sample contained. To quantify the absolute abundance of each unique TCRbeta CDR3 rearrangement, sequence reads were collapsed and filtered. For each sample, productive Simpson clonality was calculated by taking the square root of Simpson's diversity index across productive rearrangements. The table was pulled from immuneACCESS by TCRdb, which kept in-frame rearrangements only. Such tables lose some clones; where checked, under half of the loss comes from unresolved V genes, and the rest has no known cause. The D gene and trimming were derived from the DNA, and the V and J assignments and clone size from that table. The sample contains roughly 300,000 clones, about 83% of them found a single time. The ten largest clones represent 8% to 9.5% of the sample.

This specimen comes from a study of blood T cell repertoires in COVID-19 (dated by TCRdb to 2019 to 2021). Background on the whole study: Samples from collaborators originated in the United States, Italy and Spain and spanned both the acute and convalescent phases of COVID-19. Samples came from the ongoing ImmuneRACE study (first 160 participants) plus 1,254 subjects from 6 global collaborators. Sample metadata almost always included a de-identified subject ID, COVID-19 status, age in years and sex. Where HLA class I and class II types were available, the types were taken from metadata supplied by the sample provider, not from assay-based typing. The prospective study material was composed of cDNA or gDNA derived from T cells, B-cell-depleted T cells, or PBMCs. The repertoires were released in a freely available public database intended as a resource for research on the immune response to SARS-CoV-2. Deeply sampled blood TCRbeta repertoires from subjects exposed to, actively infected with, or recovered from COVID-19 were included in the dataset.

What the authors observed across the whole study: How much clinical and demographic metadata was included differed by source and by participant, and the metadata was provided uncurated.

The CDR3 contains 16 residues, cysteine and phenylalanine counted. The kept DNA is CDR3 alone, 48 bases in frame from the first base. CDR1 SGHRS and CDR2 YFSETQ are derived from the germline V gene. Cut back by 7 bases and 4 bases, the V and J ends lie 22 bases apart. A second Seattle source provided samples from volunteer blood donors who had recovered from COVID-19. Collaborating institutions collected whole blood in K2EDTA tubes following their own protocols. For TCRbeta analysis, collaborators shipped samples as frozen whole blood, isolated PBMCs, or DNA extracted from either of those sample types.

The chain is made from TRBV5-1 and TRBJ2-3, with TRBD1 perhaps the D gene, on 9 matching bases. This receptor was identified in a woman between 45 and 60 years old who had recovered from COVID-19. Sequenced sample: peripheral blood. In nucleotides, the sequence is TGCGCCAGCCGATTTTTGGACAGGGGACTAGCAGATACGCAGTATTTT. Its amino acids are CASRFLDRGLADTQYF.